The T cell receptor beta chain described here comes from a study of T-cell memory formation after mild COVID-19. TCRdb re-derived calls from the 5' RACE reads in MiXCR, one entry per CDR3 protein. The sample shows fewer than 250,000 distinct CDR3 sequences, around 30% of them seen only once. This clonotype was seen once. Trimming pared 6 bases from V and 1 base from J, leaving 9 bases between. The CDR3 extends over 15 amino acids. The germline V gene has CDR1 KGHDR and CDR2 SFDVKD. This receptor was obtained from an adult woman who had mild COVID-19 (a few samples of this study predate the infection). Cell type and time point are not known. Sequenced material: PBMCs or a T cell subset sorted from them (not recorded which). The chain links TRBV24-1 to TRBJ2-6; weak D call: TRBD2 (5 bases). The CDR3, as DNA: TGTGCCACCAGTTTTGGGAGTTCTGGGGCCAACGTCCTGACTTTC. Its translation is CATSFGSSGANVLTF.